A single sample is the source of the 9 T cell receptor beta chains below, sequenced in a study of blood T cell repertoires in COVID-19. Profiled with immunoSEQ multiplex PCR; TCRdb holds only in-frame clones, not every one. The table includes roughly 250,000 clones, about 89% detected once. The material sequenced was peripheral blood. The receptors were gathered from a woman aged 45-65 years with acute or convalescent COVID-19.

CDR3 sequence (DNA): TGTGCCAGCAGTGAAGTCCAGGGTTTTTGGTCCAGGAATCAGCCCCAGCATTTT. Translation gives CASSEVQGFWSRNQPQHF. This chain connects TRBV2 to TRBJ1-5, with D tentatively TRBD1 (5 bases). V was cut by 1 base and J by 4 bases, with 20 bases left in between. Germline V CDR1 and CDR2: SNHLY, FYNNEI. The CDR3 has 18 amino acids.

This clone was seen at least ten times. The genes are TRBV7-6 and TRBJ1-5, with 11 positions matching TRBD1. The CDR3 is 15 residues long. The germline V gene encodes CDR1 SGHVS and CDR2 FNYEAQ. Trimming took 5 bases from V and 5 from J; bases not matched to a gene: 5. CDR3 nucleotides: TGTGCCAGCAGCCCCGGGACAGGGGGGCATCAGCCCCAGCATTTT. Its protein is CASSPGTGGHQPQHF. Full variable domain (missing parts from reference TRBV7-6 and TRBJ1-5): GAGVSQSPRYKVTKRGQDVALRCDPISGHVSLYWYRQALGQGPEFLTYFNYEAQQDKSGLPNDRFSAERPEGSISTLTIQRTEQRDSAMYRCASSPGTGGHQPQHFGDGTRLSIL.

This chain joins TRBV4-2 and TRBJ2-7, with D uncertain. The germline V gene has CDR1 LGHNA and CDR2 YNFKEQ. This CDR3 contains 12 residues. V shed 5 bases and J shed 7 bases, with 12 bases lying between them. CDR3 DNA: TGTGCCAGCAGCTATAGTGCCGGGGAGCAGTACTTC. This translates into CASSYSAGEQYF.

The chain joins TRBV27 to TRBJ2-1, with TRBD2 matching over 10 bases. V was pared by 4 bases and J by 9 bases, with 9 bases of the junction left unmatched. The CDR3 sequence is 15 residues long. Germline CDR1 reads MNHEY; CDR2 reads SMNVEV (reference sequence). The CDR3 bases are TGTGCCAGCAGTTGGGAAGCTAGCGGGAGCGGTGAGCAGTTCTTC. Translation gives CASSWEASGSGEQFF.

The V and J genes are TRBV24-1 and TRBJ1-1, with D maybe TRBD1 (5 bases). The CDR3 has 15 amino acids. Germline CDR1 KGHDR, CDR2 SFDVKD. V lost 4 bases and J 7 bases, leaving 18 bases between the germline ends. CDR3 in DNA: TGTGCCACCAGTGACACCCAGGGAGGGGAAGGTGAAGCTTTCTTT. Translating it yields CATSDTQGGEGEAFF.

The J gene is TRBJ1-2, the V gene TRBV25-1, with a tentative D call TRBD1 (5 bases). Trimming removed 1 base at V and 8 bases at J, with 14 bases between. The CDR3 totals 14 residues. Germline CDR1 MGHDK, CDR2 SYGVNS. The DNA of the CDR3 is TGTGCCAGCAGTGAATCGGGGGGAAGGGACGGCTACACCTTC. This translates into CASSESGGRDGYTF.

V is TRBV3-1 (or the pseudogene TRBV3-2) and J is TRBJ2-1; D unclear. From germline, CDR1 is LGHDT and CDR2 YNNKEL (reference sequence). The CDR3 has 13 amino acids. The ends were cut back, 0 bases at V and 7 bases at J, with 7 bases in the middle. This CDR3 is CASSQDAANEQFF. As DNA, the CDR3 is TGTGCCAGCAGCCAAGATGCGGCGAATGAGCAGTTCTTC.

This chain uses TRBV28 with TRBJ2-7; possibly TRBD1 for D (7 bases). Germline-derived CDR1 and CDR2 are MDHEN and SYDVKM. This CDR3 region has 16 residues. The V end was cut by 1 base, the J end by 2 bases, with 15 bases between. The CDR3 spells CASSLYGGGTAYEQYF. CDR3 bases: TGTGCCAGCAGTTTATACGGGGGCGGGACAGCCTACGAGCAGTACTTC. The full variable domain, in which reference TRBV28 and TRBJ2-7 provide the parts outside the CDR3, is DVKVTQSSRYLVKRTGEKVFLECVQDMDHENMFWYRQDPGLGLRLIYFSYDVKMKEKGDIPEGYSVSREKKERFSLILESASTNQTSMYLCASSLYGGGTAYEQYFGPGTRLTVT.

The chain's CDR3 is CAFRMNTEAFF. CDR3 in DNA: TGTGCCTTCCGTATGAACACTGAAGCTTTCTTT. The chain recombines TRBV30 with TRBJ1-1; the D is unclear. The length of the CDR3 is 11 residues. CDR1 and CDR2 from the germline V gene are GTSNPN and SVGIG (reference sequence). V gave up 7 bases and J gave up 0 bases, with 6 bases separating them. Full variable domain (missing parts from reference TRBV30 and TRBJ1-1): SQTIHQWPATLVQPVGSPLSLECTVEGTSNPNLYWYRQAAGRGLQLLFYSVGIGQISSEVPQNLSASRPQDRQFILSSKKLLLSDSGFYLCAFRMNTEAFFGQGTRLTVV.